Presented here are 32 T cell receptor beta chains from one specimen sequenced in a study of blood T cell repertoires in COVID-19. Assay: immunoSEQ multiplex PCR; the TCRdb copy retains only in-frame clones and omits some. The data show about 230,000 clones, roughly 85% seen once. The source material was peripheral blood. These receptors originate from a woman between 18 and 29 years old who had recovered from COVID-19.

This clone has more than one count but fewer than ten. This chain links TRBV30 with TRBJ2-7; a weak D match, TRBD2 (5 bases). The CDR3 is made up of 12 amino acids. Germline CDR1 reads GTSNPN; CDR2 reads SVGIG (reference sequence). Trimming stripped 0 bases from V and 3 bases from J, with 6 bases between. The CDR3 sequence: CAWSVRDYEQYF. The CDR3 nucleotides read TGTGCCTGGAGTGTGAGGGACTACGAGCAGTACTTC. Full variable domain (outside the CDR3, taken from reference TRBV30 and TRBJ2-7): SQTIHQWPATLVQPVGSPLSLECTVEGTSNPNLYWYRQAAGRGLQLLFYSVGIGQISSEVPQNLSASRPQDRQFILSSKKLLLSDSGFYLCAWSVRDYEQYFGPGTRLTVT.

The J gene is TRBJ2-1, the V gene TRBV21-1; the tabulated D call, TRBD2, remains unverified against the DNA. TRBV21-1 is labeled a pseudogene. This CDR3 has 18 amino acids. CDR3: CASSIGSRGTSGRDEQFF. DNA of the CDR3: TGTGCCAGCAGCATCGGGAGTAGGGGGACTAGCGGGAGAGATGAGCAGTTCTTC.

The J gene is TRBJ2-2, the V gene TRBV7-9, with a tentative D call TRBD1 (6 bases). Per the germline V gene, CDR1 is SEHNR and CDR2 is FQNEAQ (reference sequence). The CDR3 length is 17 residues. V lost 5 bases, J lost 7 bases, and 23 bases lay in between. CDR3 residues: CASSDPPGTGYVGELFF. The CDR3 DNA follows: TGTGCCAGCAGCGATCCCCCCGGCACAGGGTACGTCGGGGAGCTGTTTTTT.

The rearrangement links TRBV28 to TRBJ1-2; D gene uncertain. Trimming removed 9 bases at V and 5 bases at J, with 19 bases between. The CDR3 is made up of 14 amino acids. Germline CDR1 and CDR2: MDHEN and SYDVKM. CDR3 DNA sequence: TGTGCCAGTAGCAGCTCCGGGGAAGGGTATGGCTACACCTTC. Its translation: CASSSSGEGYGYTF.

V and J are TRBV12-3 or TRBV12-4 and TRBJ1-2; no firm D call. The ends were cut back, 5 bases at V and 3 bases at J, with 10 bases in the middle. The CDR3 runs 13 residues. Here the CDR3 DNA reads TGTGCCAGCAGTCCCTACCCGTACTATGGCTACACCTTC. Its protein product is CASSPYPYYGYTF.

The V and J genes are TRBV18 and TRBJ2-4, with a weak D call TRBD2 (6 bases). The CDR3 spans 19 residues. From germline, CDR1 is KGHSH and CDR2 LQKENI. Between the trimmed V and J ends, which lost 2 bases and 5 bases, there was a span of 25 bases. The CDR3 DNA sequence: TGTGCCAGCTCACCAGGACACGGGGGAAGCGGAAAAGAAGAAAACATTCAGTACTTC. Encoded protein: CASSPGHGGSGKEENIQYF.

CDR3 in DNA: TGTGCCAGCAGCGACAGGGGAGACATTCAGTACTTC. Its translation is CASSDRGDIQYF. The chain couples TRBV7-6 to TRBJ2-4; 8 bases map to TRBD1. The germline V gene has CDR1 SGHVS and CDR2 FNYEAQ. This CDR3 region has 12 residues. V shed 5 bases and J 8 bases; nucleotides not matched to a gene: 2.

V and J are TRBV6-2 or TRBV6-3 and TRBJ2-5, with 10 bases matching TRBD1. Germline V gives CDR1 MNHEY, CDR2 SVGEGT. The ends lost 6 bases at V and 9 bases at J; junction bases unmatched: 19. CDR3 length: 17 residues. The CDR3: CASRPPTGQGRWESQYF. CDR3 nucleotide sequence: TGTGCCAGCAGACCTCCGACGGGACAGGGGCGATGGGAGTCCCAGTACTTC.

This chain joins TRBV11-2 and TRBJ2-2; the match to TRBD2 covers 8 bases. Germline V gene lookup returns CDR1 SGHAT and CDR2 FQNNGV. The junction had 6 bases not matched to a gene; V was cut back by 5 bases and J by 1 base. This CDR3 region has 16 residues. The CDR3 DNA follows: TGTGCCAGCAGCCTGAACGCGGGAGGGAACACCGGGGAGCTGTTTTTT. This encodes CASSLNAGGNTGELFF.

This chain's CDR3 is CASSRGFLGAYEQYF. The CDR3 bases are TGTGCCAGCAGTCGTGGGTTCCTCGGGGCCTACGAGCAGTACTTC. The rearrangement joins TRBV6-2 or TRBV6-3 to TRBJ2-7; D might be TRBD2 (5 bases). The germline V and J ends were trimmed by 5 bases and 2 bases, with 16 bases remaining between them. The CDR3 has 15 amino acids. Germline V gene data show CDR1 as MNHEY and CDR2 as SVGEGT.

This sequence joins TRBV14 and TRBJ1-1; D possibly corresponds to TRBD1 (5 bases). V dropped 5 bases and J dropped 5 bases, with 9 bases sitting between them. The CDR3 length is 12 residues. Germline-derived CDR1 and CDR2 are SGHDN and FVKESK. The CDR3 sequence is CASSTRETEAFF. CDR3 nucleotide sequence: TGTGCCAGCAGCACCAGGGAAACTGAAGCTTTCTTT.

This clone has more than one count but fewer than ten. This chain uses TRBV14 with TRBJ2-7; no clear D gene. Trimming pared 1 base from V and 0 bases from J, leaving 4 bases between. Germline V gives CDR1 SGHDN, CDR2 FVKESK. The CDR3 length is 13 residues. CDR3 sequence: CASSQVASYEQYF. The CDR3 DNA reads as TGTGCCAGCAGCCAAGTAGCCTCCTACGAGCAGTACTTC.

This chain uses TRBV6-2 or TRBV6-3 with TRBJ2-7; maybe TRBD2 (6 bases). This CDR3 contains 14 residues. Trimming left V 4 bases short and J 1 base short, with 11 bases between. CDR1 and CDR2 from the germline V gene are MNHEY and SVGEGT. CDR3 nucleotides: TGTGCCAGCAGTTTCATCCTAGCGTCCTACGAGCAGTACTTC. Its protein product is CASSFILASYEQYF.

This clone occurred a few times. The rearrangement joins TRBV11-2 to TRBJ2-2; 11 bases are shared with TRBD1. The V gene's germline CDR1 is SGHAT and CDR2 FQNNGV. V was clipped by 8 bases and J by 3 bases; unmatched bases: 8. CDR3 length: 16 residues. The CDR3 sequence: CASLGQGARYTGELFF. The CDR3, as DNA: TGTGCCAGCCTAGGACAGGGGGCCCGGTACACCGGGGAGCTGTTTTTT.

V gene TRBV13 combines with J gene TRBJ2-1; TRBD2 matches 12 bases. CDR1 and CDR2 (germline): PRHDT, FYEKMQ (reference sequence). The J segment lost 7 bases and the V segment lost 1 base, leaving 14 bases of the junction unmatched. This CDR3 spans 19 amino acids. The CDR3 coding sequence is TGTGCCAGCAGCTTAGATTCCGAAGGACTAGCGGGAAGGGGAAATGAGCAGTTCTTC. This encodes CASSLDSEGLAGRGNEQFF.

This sequence joins TRBV30 and TRBJ2-1; 8 bases fit TRBD2. This CDR3 has 14 amino acids. Germline V gives CDR1 GTSNPN, CDR2 SVGIG (reference sequence). Unmatched junction bases numbered 2, after V lost 4 bases and J lost 0 bases. The CDR3 nucleotides read TGTGCCTGGAAGAGCGGGAGCTCCTACAATGAGCAGTTCTTC. Residues: CAWKSGSSYNEQFF. Supplemented by reference TRBV30 and TRBJ2-1, the full variable domain reads SQTIHQWPATLVQPVGSPLSLECTVEGTSNPNLYWYRQAAGRGLQLLFYSVGIGQISSEVPQNLSASRPQDRQFILSSKKLLLSDSGFYLCAWKSGSSYNEQFFGPGTRLTVL.

The V and J genes are TRBV7-2 and TRBJ1-6, with 10 bases that match TRBD1. The J segment lost 5 bases and the V segment lost 0 bases, leaving 4 bases of the junction unmatched. The germline V gene has CDR1 SGHTA and CDR2 FQGNSA. CDR3 size: 17 residues. CDR3 nucleotide sequence: TGTGCCAGCAGCTTAGCGCTTGGGACAGGGGATAATTCACCCCTCCACTTT. It is translated as CASSLALGTGDNSPLHF.

The chain combines TRBV19 with TRBJ2-7; D unclear. The length of the CDR3 is 13 residues. V was pared by 1 base and J by 6 bases, with 10 bases between. Germline V lookup: CDR1 LNHDA, CDR2 SQIVND (reference sequence). This CDR3 is CASSIGQRLEQYF. The CDR3 nucleotides read TGTGCCAGTAGTATAGGGCAGAGACTCGAGCAGTACTTC.

The V call is TRBV18, the J call TRBJ1-1; 7 bases line up with TRBD1. J was trimmed by 4 bases and V by 6 bases; bases with no gene match: 11. This CDR3 is 15 amino acids long. CDR1 and CDR2 (germline): KGHSH, LQKENI. In DNA form, the CDR3 reads TGTGCCAGCTCCAGACAGGGTAACCGGGGCACTGAAGCTTTCTTT. Protein: CASSRQGNRGTEAFF.

V usage is TRBV5-6 and J usage is TRBJ2-7; D possibly corresponds to TRBD1 (5 bases). CDR1 is SGHDT, CDR2 YYEEEE, per germline. The CDR3 is 13 residues long. V was pared by 5 bases and J by 6 bases, with 15 bases between. CDR3 region: CASSLGVGFEQYF. The CDR3 nucleotides read TGTGCCAGCAGTCTAGGGGTCGGGTTCGAGCAGTACTTC.

V is TRBV11-3 and J is TRBJ2-2; 10 nucleotides match TRBD1. Looked up from germline, CDR1 is SGHNT and CDR2 is YENEEA. The CDR3 sequence is 16 residues long. V trimming: 5 bases; J trimming: 4 bases; junction bases outside the gene matches: 7. The CDR3 DNA follows: TGTGCCAGCAGCGGTAGGACAGGGGGGAGCACCGGGGAGCTGTTTTTT. Translated, it gives CASSGRTGGSTGELFF.

The chain combines TRBV7-7 with TRBJ2-1; TRBD2 agrees at 9 bases. CDR1 and CDR2 (germline): SSHAT, FNYEAQ (reference sequence). V gave up 5 bases and J gave up 9 bases; unmatched junction bases: 11. The CDR3 runs 15 residues. CDR3 region: CASSPGGGRASEQFF. The DNA for the CDR3 is TGTGCCAGCAGCCCGGGTGGCGGGAGGGCCAGTGAGCAGTTCTTC.

V gene TRBV6-2 or TRBV6-3 combines with J gene TRBJ1-1; 8 positions match TRBD1. V gave up 5 bases and J gave up 5 bases; unmatched junction bases: 7. CDR3 size: 14 residues. CDR1 MNHEY and CDR2 SVGEGT come from the germline V gene. DNA of the CDR3: TGTGCCAGCAGTCCCCGGACAGGGTGGACTGAAGCTTTCTTT. Encoded protein: CASSPRTGWTEAFF.

The chain recombines TRBV19 with TRBJ2-3; D not certain. CDR3 size: 12 residues. The V and J ends lost 1 base and 8 bases respectively, with 7 bases between them. Germline-derived CDR1 and CDR2 are LNHDA and SQIVND (reference sequence). For the CDR3, the DNA is TGTGCCAGTAGTATAGCGAGCTCTACGCAGTATTTT. Translating it yields CASSIASSTQYF.

CDR3 in amino acids: CAWSSRQGYTEAFF. The CDR3 coding sequence is TGTGCCTGGAGTTCCAGACAGGGGTACACTGAAGCTTTCTTT. V gene TRBV30 combines with J gene TRBJ1-1; 8 nucleotides align to TRBD1. The CDR3 extends over 14 amino acids. V dropped 2 bases and J dropped 3; count of bases not matched to a gene: 5. Germline lookup yields CDR1 GTSNPN and CDR2 SVGIG (reference sequence).

This chain uses TRBV19 with TRBJ2-7; D possibly corresponds to TRBD1 (6 bases). This CDR3 contains 16 residues. Germline assignment: CDR1 LNHDA and CDR2 SQIVND (reference sequence). Trimming removed 5 bases at V and 3 bases at J, with 20 bases between. The CDR3 bases are TGTGCCAGTAGTCCTCTAGGGGGACACAACCTCTACGAGCAGTACTTC. This encodes CASSPLGGHNLYEQYF.

The rearrangement uses TRBV19 and TRBJ1-1; D call uncertain. Germline CDR1 LNHDA, CDR2 SQIVND (reference sequence). V lost 7 bases and J lost 5, with 14 bases in between. The CDR3 is made up of 13 amino acids. CDR3 nucleotide sequence: TGTGCCAGTAAAGTGGGCAGGCGAACTGAAGCTTTCTTT. Translating gives CASKVGRRTEAFF.

This chain joins TRBV9 and TRBJ2-2, with D possibly matching TRBD1 (5 bases). The CDR3 contains 14 residues. V shed 4 bases and J shed 8 bases, with 15 bases lying between them. Germline V CDR1 and CDR2: SGDLS, YYNGEE. CDR3 region: CASSTGGLPGELFF. The CDR3 coding sequence is TGTGCCAGCAGCACAGGCGGCCTGCCAGGGGAGCTGTTTTTT.

The rearrangement uses TRBV11-3 and TRBJ2-6, with D uncertain. V lost 0 bases, J lost 0 bases, and 6 bases lay in between. The CDR3 spans 16 residues. Germline assignment: CDR1 SGHNT and CDR2 YENEEA. The CDR3 loop is CASSLESHSGANVLTF. CDR3 DNA sequence: TGTGCCAGCAGCTTAGAGAGTCACTCTGGGGCCAACGTCCTGACTTTC. The full variable domain, rest sourced from reference TRBV11-3 and TRBJ2-6, is EAGVVQSPRYKIIEKKQPVAFWCNPISGHNTLYWYLQNLGQGPELLIRYENEEAVDDSQLPKDRFSAERLKGVDSTLKIQPAELGDSAVYLCASSLESHSGANVLTFGAGSRLTVL.

The chain carries TRBV4-1 and TRBJ2-7, with D tentatively TRBD2 (7 bases). CDR1 and CDR2 (germline): MGHRA, YSYEKL. V was trimmed by 4 bases and J by 4 bases, leaving 14 bases between them. The CDR3 loop spans 14 amino acids. The CDR3 loop reads CASSLEGGLYEQYF. The DNA of the CDR3 is TGCGCCAGCAGCCTCGAGGGGGGGCTTTACGAGCAGTACTTC.

V is TRBV15 and J is TRBJ2-5; D not resolved. This CDR3 region has 14 residues. The V gene's germline CDR1 is LNHNV and CDR2 YYDKDF (reference sequence). V lost 3 bases to trimming and J lost 2 bases, with 10 bases between them. The DNA of the CDR3 is TGTGCCACCAGCAGGAGTACCGTTCAAGAGACCCAGTACTTC. This encodes CATSRSTVQETQYF.

The chain carries TRBV19 and TRBJ1-3; 7 nucleotides agree with TRBD1. This CDR3 is built from 16 residues. In germline, CDR1 is LNHDA, CDR2 SQIVND (reference sequence). V gave up 7 bases and J gave up 0 bases; unmatched junction bases: 9. This CDR3 is CASTFRQGFSGNTIYF. DNA of the CDR3: TGTGCCAGTACTTTCCGACAGGGTTTCTCTGGAAACACCATATATTTT.